This T cell receptor beta chain was captured in a study of T cell responses to AZD1222 COVID-19 vaccine. J was trimmed by 0 bases and V by 6 bases; bases with no gene match: 2. The CDR3 length is 14 residues. Germline CDR1 is KGHSH and CDR2 is LQKENI. Data came from immunoSEQ multiplex PCR; TCRdb stores just in-frame clones and leaves some out. The sample contains about 140,000 clones, 91% of which appear only once. Concerning this clone itself: Its target is unknown.

Study outcomes and limitations: Among the donors, most were white British and more were female, and clonal diversity was possibly underestimated.

This TCR came from an adult who received the MenACWY meningococcal vaccine as a control. V usage is TRBV18 and J usage is TRBJ1-3; 7 bases are a match to TRBD1. The sample consisted of peripheral blood, taken 28 days after the second dose of the MenACWY control vaccine. This CDR3 is CASSGDSSGNTIYF. For the CDR3, the DNA is TGTGCCAGCTCTGGGGACAGCTCTGGAAACACCATATATTTT.